These 5 T cell receptor beta chains share one sample of origin, sequenced in a study of T cell changes during pregnancy in multiple sclerosis. Only in-frame clones appear in the TCRdb table, and some are missing; sequencing was by immunoSEQ multiplex PCR. The sample includes about 39,000 clones, 94% of them seen just once. Sample: CD4+ T cells from peripheral blood mononuclear cells, taken after pregnancy. Receptors originate from a female donor with multiple sclerosis, enrolled in a pregnancy study.

Regarding this clone: A junction boundary mismatches the germline segment, possibly from a read error. V and J are TRBV7-7 and TRBJ1-1; the match to TRBD1 covers 7 bases. Germline V gives CDR1 SSHAT, CDR2 FNYEAQ (reference sequence). This CDR3 contains 13 residues. CDR3: CASSLDREAEAFF. DNA of the CDR3: TGTGCTAGCAGCTTAGACAGGGAAGCTGAAGCTTTCTTT.

This clone occurred once. This chain links TRBV7-9 with TRBJ1-2, with D perhaps matching TRBD1 (5 bases). CDR3 length: 13 residues. The germline gives CDR1 SEHNR, CDR2 FQNEAQ (reference sequence). Trimming removed 11 bases from V and 9 bases from J, with 22 bases in between. CDR3 sequence: CAVGQGLRIRYTF. The CDR3 coding sequence is TGTGCCGTGGGGCAGGGCCTTAGGATTCGCTACACCTTC.

In its sample, this clone was seen a few times. The gene calls are TRBV25-1 and TRBJ2-5; 12 nucleotides agree with TRBD2. V trimming: 5 bases; J trimming: 5 bases; junction bases outside the gene matches: 3. CDR1 is MGHDK, CDR2 SYGVNS, per germline. This CDR3 region has 14 residues. CDR3 amino acids: CASSMLAGGETQYF. In DNA form, the CDR3 reads TGTGCCAGCAGTATGCTAGCGGGGGGGGAGACCCAGTACTTC.

The rearrangement links TRBV10-3 to TRBJ1-6, with D perhaps matching TRBD1 (6 bases). Trimming removed 6 bases at V and 7 bases at J, with 19 bases between. Per germline, CDR1 ENHRY and CDR2 SYGVKD. The CDR3 runs 16 residues. The CDR3 spells CAIRDSGQKRNSPLHF. The CDR3 region has the DNA TGTGCCATCAGGGACTCAGGACAGAAAAGAAATTCACCCCTCCACTTT.

The chain combines TRBV6-4 with TRBJ2-6; maybe TRBD1 (5 bases). The CDR3 spans 15 residues. Trimming left V 3 bases short and J 2 bases short, with 8 bases between. The germline gives CDR1 MRHNA, CDR2 SNTAGT. The CDR3 sequence: CASSEQGAGANVLTF. CDR3 in DNA: TGTGCCAGCAGTGAGCAGGGCGCTGGGGCCAACGTCCTGACTTTC.